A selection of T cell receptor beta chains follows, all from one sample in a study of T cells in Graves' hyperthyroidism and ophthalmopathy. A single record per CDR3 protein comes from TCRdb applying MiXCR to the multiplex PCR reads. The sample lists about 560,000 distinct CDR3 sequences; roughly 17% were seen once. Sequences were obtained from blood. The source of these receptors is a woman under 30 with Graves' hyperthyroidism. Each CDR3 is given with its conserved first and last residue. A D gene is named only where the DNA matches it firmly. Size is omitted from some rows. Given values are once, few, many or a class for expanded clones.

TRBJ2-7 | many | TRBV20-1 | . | CSAIAPTAYEQYF | TGCAGTGCTATCGCTCCCACCGCCTACGAGCAGTACTTC
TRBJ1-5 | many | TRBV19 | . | CASSIREDSHQPQHF | TGTGCCAGTAGTATCAGGGAGGATAGCCATCAGCCCCAGCATTTT
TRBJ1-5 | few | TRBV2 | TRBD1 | CASSVGQGGQPQHF | TGTGCCAGCAGTGTGGGGCAGGGGGGACAGCCCCAGCATTTT
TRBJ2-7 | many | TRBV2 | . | CASTKEVVEQYF | TGTGCCAGCACGAAGGAGGTTGTCGAGCAGTACTTC
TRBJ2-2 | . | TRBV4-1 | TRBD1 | CASSQVIGTGPGELFF | TGCGCCAGCAGCCAAGTCATTGGGACAGGGCCCGGGGAGCTGTTTTTT
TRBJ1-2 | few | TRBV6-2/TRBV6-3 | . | CASSSPMGWNYGYTF | TGTGCCAGCAGTTCCCCAATGGGGTGGAACTATGGCTACACCTTC
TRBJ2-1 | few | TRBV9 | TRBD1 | CASSRGPGQGNNEQFF | TGTGCCAGCAGCAGAGGACCGGGACAGGGTAACAATGAGCAGTTCTTC
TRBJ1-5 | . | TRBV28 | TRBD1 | CASSQIDRADQPQHF | TGTGCCAGCAGTCAAATCGACAGGGCCGATCAGCCCCAGCATTTT
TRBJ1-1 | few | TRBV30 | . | CAWMVPGVSRATEAFF | TGTGCCTGGATGGTCCCAGGGGTTTCTAGGGCGACTGAAGCTTTCTTT
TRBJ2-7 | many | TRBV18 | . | CASSPQGAGKSYEQYF | TGTGCCAGCTCACCACAAGGGGCAGGGAAATCCTACGAGCAGTACTTC
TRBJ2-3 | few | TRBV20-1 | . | CSARGAADVPAQYF | TGCAGTGCTAGAGGGGCAGCAGACGTCCCCGCGCAGTATTTT
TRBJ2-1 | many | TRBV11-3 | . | CASSFLKGFDEQFF | TGTGCCAGCAGCTTCTTAAAAGGGTTCGATGAGCAGTTCTTC
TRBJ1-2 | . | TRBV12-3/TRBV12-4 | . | CASSLARGASGYTF | TGTGCCAGCAGTTTAGCGCGGGGGGCGTCGGGCTACACCTTC
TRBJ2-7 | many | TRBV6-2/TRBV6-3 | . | CASSYSATREQYF | TGTGCCAGCAGTTACTCTGCCACGAGAGAGCAGTACTTC
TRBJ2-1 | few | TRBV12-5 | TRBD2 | CASGYHLAGAYNEQFF | TGTGCTAGTGGTTATCATCTAGCGGGAGCCTACAATGAGCAGTTCTTC
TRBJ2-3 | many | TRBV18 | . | CASSPPSTDTQYF | TGTGCCAGCAGTCCCCCCAGCACAGATACGCAGTATTTT
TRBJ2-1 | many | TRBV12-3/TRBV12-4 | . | CASSLAGWTVAYNEQFF | TGTGCCAGCAGTTTAGCCGGCTGGACAGTTGCCTACAATGAGCAGTTCTTC
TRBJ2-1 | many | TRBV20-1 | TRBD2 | CSALAGASYNEQFF | TGCAGTGCGTTAGCGGGAGCCTCCTACAATGAGCAGTTCTTC
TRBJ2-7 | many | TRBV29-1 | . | CSVVRAGISYEQYF | TGCAGCGTTGTAAGGGCAGGGATAAGCTACGAGCAGTACTTC
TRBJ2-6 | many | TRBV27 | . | CASSLIAGANVLTF | TGTGCCAGCAGTTTGATTGCTGGGGCCAACGTCCTGACTTTC
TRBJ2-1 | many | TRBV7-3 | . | CASSLIGGTNNEQFF | TGTGCCAGCAGCTTAATAGGGGGGACTAACAATGAGCAGTTCTTC
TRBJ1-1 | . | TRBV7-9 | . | CAIGLRNTEAFF | TGTGCCATCGGACTGCGGAACACTGAAGCTTTCTTT
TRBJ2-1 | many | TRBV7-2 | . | CASSLMTGQSSYNEQFF | TGTGCCAGCAGCTTAATGACAGGCCAGTCCTCCTACAATGAGCAGTTCTTC
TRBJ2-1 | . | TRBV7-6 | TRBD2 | CASSLSPAGGFNEQFF | TGTGCCAGCAGCTTATCGCCAGCGGGGGGTTTCAATGAGCAGTTCTTC
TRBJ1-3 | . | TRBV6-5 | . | CASSYASGTGGNTIYF | TGTGCCAGCAGTTACGCGTCCGGGACGGGAGGAAACACCATATATTTT
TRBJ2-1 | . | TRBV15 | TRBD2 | CATSRDEAGENEQFF | TGTGCCACCAGCAGAGATGAGGCGGGAGAGAATGAGCAGTTCTTC
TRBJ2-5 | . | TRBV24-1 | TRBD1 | CATSDWGQGDETQYF | TGTGCCACCAGTGATTGGGGACAGGGTGACGAGACCCAGTACTTC
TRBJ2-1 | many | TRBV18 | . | CASAEKTSSDEQFF | TGTGCCAGCGCCGAAAAGACTAGTTCCGACGAGCAGTTCTTC
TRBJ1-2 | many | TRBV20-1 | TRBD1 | CSARIRDSYGYTF | TGCAGTGCTAGAATCCGGGACAGCTATGGCTACACCTTC
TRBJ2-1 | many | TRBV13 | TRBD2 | CASSYTGTSAEIGQFF | TGTGCCAGCAGCTATACCGGGACTAGCGCCGAGATTGGGCAGTTCTTC
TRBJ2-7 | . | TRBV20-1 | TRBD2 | CSASTLAGTSYEQYF | TGCAGTGCTAGTACCCTAGCGGGCACCTCCTACGAGCAGTACTTC
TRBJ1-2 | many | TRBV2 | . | CASSVSTQGYGYTF | TGTGCCAGCAGTGTTTCTACGCAGGGATATGGCTACACCTTC
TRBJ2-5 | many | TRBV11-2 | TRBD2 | CASSTRTSGVGTQYF | TGTGCCAGCAGCACGCGGACTAGCGGGGTAGGGACCCAGTACTTC
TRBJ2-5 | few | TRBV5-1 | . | CASSLVGTRKYF | TGCGCCAGCAGCTTGGTCGGTACTCGGAAGTACTTC
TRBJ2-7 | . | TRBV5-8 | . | CASSLPRGRGREQYF | TGTGCCAGCAGCCTACCTCGGGGGCGGGGAAGGGAGCAGTACTTC
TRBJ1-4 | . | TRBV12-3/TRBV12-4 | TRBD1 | CASSVAGGAEEKLFF | TGTGCCAGCAGCGTGGCAGGGGGCGCAGAAGAAAAACTGTTTTTT
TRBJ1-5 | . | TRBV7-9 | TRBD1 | CASSAGTGDSQPQHF | TGTGCCAGCAGCGCCGGGACAGGGGATAGTCAGCCCCAGCATTTT
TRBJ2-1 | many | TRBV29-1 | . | CSVHGPRSYNEQFF | TGCAGCGTTCACGGACCACGCTCCTACAATGAGCAGTTCTTC
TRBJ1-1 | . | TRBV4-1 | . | CASSQVEVTEALF | TGCGCCAGCAGCCAAGTGGAGGTCACTGAAGCTCTCTTT
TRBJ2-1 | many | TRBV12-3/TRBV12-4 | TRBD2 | CASSFDMVWLAGDKNNEQFF | TGTGCCAGCAGTTTTGATATGGTGTGGCTGGCGGGAGATAAGAACAATGAGCAGTTCTTC
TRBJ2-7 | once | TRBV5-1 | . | CASSSSAQGGEQYF | TGCGCCAGCAGCAGCTCGGCGCAGGGTGGCGAGCAGTACTTC
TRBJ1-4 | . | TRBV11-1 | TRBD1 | CASSLGGGRDSNEKLFF | TGTGCCAGCAGCTTGGGGGGCGGCCGGGACAGTAATGAAAAACTGTTTTTT
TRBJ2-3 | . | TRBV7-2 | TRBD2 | CAGSFGTSADTQYF | TGTGCCGGCAGCTTCGGGACTAGTGCAGATACGCAGTATTTT
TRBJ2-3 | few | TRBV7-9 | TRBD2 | CASSWGLASGDTQYF | TGTGCCAGCAGCTGGGGACTAGCCTCCGGAGATACGCAGTATTTT
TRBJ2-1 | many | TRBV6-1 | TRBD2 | CASSPWRGLAGLHNEQFF | TGTGCCAGCAGCCCATGGCGGGGCCTAGCGGGCTTGCACAATGAGCAGTTCTTC
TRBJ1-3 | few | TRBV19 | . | CASSIGSYSGNTIYF | TGTGCCAGTAGTATTGGCAGTTACAGCGGAAACACCATATATTTT
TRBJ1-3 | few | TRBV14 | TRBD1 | CASRGQGINTIYF | TGTGCCAGCAGGGGACAGGGGATAAACACCATATATTTT
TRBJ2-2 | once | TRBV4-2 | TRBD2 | CASSQEGLAGGLNTGELFF | TGTGCCAGCAGCCAAGAGGGGCTAGCGGGGGGTCTTAACACCGGGGAGCTGTTTTTT
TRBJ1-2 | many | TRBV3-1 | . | CASSQDRAGRLYGYTF | TGTGCCAGCAGCCAAGATAGGGCAGGGCGACTCTATGGCTACACCTTC
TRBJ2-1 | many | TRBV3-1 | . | CASSPEFSGPPYNEQFF | TGTGCCAGCAGCCCCGAGTTTAGCGGACCCCCCTACAATGAGCAGTTCTTC
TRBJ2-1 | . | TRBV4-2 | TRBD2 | CASSLNLAGVRNEQFF | TGTGCCAGCAGCCTAAATCTAGCGGGAGTTAGGAATGAGCAGTTCTTC
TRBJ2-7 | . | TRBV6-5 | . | CASSYSAGASYEQYF | TGTGCCAGCAGTTACTCCGCGGGTGCCTCCTACGAGCAGTACTTC
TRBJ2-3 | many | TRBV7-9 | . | CATRGLTDTQYF | TGTGCCACCCGAGGGCTCACAGATACGCAGTATTTT
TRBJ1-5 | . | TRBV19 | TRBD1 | CASLDRAFNQPQHF | TGTGCCAGCCTGGACAGGGCGTTCAATCAGCCCCAGCATTTT
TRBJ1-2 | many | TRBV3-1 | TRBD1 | CASRTTGGGSGYTF | TGTGCCAGCAGGACTACAGGGGGCGGGTCCGGCTACACCTTC
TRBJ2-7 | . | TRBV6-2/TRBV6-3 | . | CASSTRGNYEQYF | TGTGCCAGCAGTACCCGGGGGAATTACGAGCAGTACTTC
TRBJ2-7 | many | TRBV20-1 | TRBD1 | CSASPGTGGSYEQYF | TGCAGTGCTAGCCCCGGGACAGGGGGCTCCTACGAGCAGTACTTC
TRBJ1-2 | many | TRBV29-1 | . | CSVVQDFNYGYTF | TGCAGCGTTGTGCAGGATTTTAACTATGGCTACACCTTC
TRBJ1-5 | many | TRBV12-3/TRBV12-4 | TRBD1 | CASNLQGGNNQPQHF | TGTGCCAGCAACCTACAGGGGGGCAACAATCAGCCCCAGCATTTT